A selection of T cell receptor beta chains follows, all from one sample in a study of identical twins. Via MiXCR, TCRdb re-called the 5' RACE reads, giving one row per CDR3 protein. Of around 670,000 distinct CDR3 sequences in the sample, around 6.1% are singletons; the top ten hold 1.5% to 2%. Sequenced: naive T cells sorted from blood. These receptors were obtained from a man between 18 and 29 years old in good health. The CDR3 runs from the conserved cysteine through the conserved F or W. Each record gives: D gene, clone size, J gene, V gene, CDR3 protein, CDR3 DNA. A D gene is named only where the DNA matches it firmly. Rows may omit the clone size; those that give it use once, few, many or a size class.

-	-	TRBJ2-5	TRBV7-6	CASTSVVRETQYF	TGTGCCAGCACAAGTGTCGTCCGAGAGACCCAGTACTTC
TRBD2	-	TRBJ2-1	TRBV7-6	CASSLGGLAGFDEQFF	TGTGCCAGCAGCTTAGGAGGCCTAGCGGGCTTTGATGAGCAGTTCTTC
-	-	TRBJ2-5	TRBV7-2	CASSLAFAGRWGETQYF	TGTGCCAGCAGCTTAGCGTTCGCGGGAAGATGGGGAGAGACCCAGTACTTC
-	-	TRBJ2-1	TRBV12-3/TRBV12-4	CASSDGRPAGRNEQFF	TGTGCCAGCAGTGACGGGCGGCCAGCGGGTAGAAATGAGCAGTTCTTC
TRBD1	few	TRBJ1-2	TRBV12-3/TRBV12-4	CASSPGQGAKDYTF	TGTGCCAGCAGCCCGGGACAGGGGGCGAAAGACTACACCTTC
-	many	TRBJ1-2	TRBV7-2	CASSVHRDKLDGYTF	TGTGCCAGCAGCGTACACAGGGACAAGTTGGACGGCTACACCTTC
TRBD1	many	TRBJ1-5	TRBV5-5	CASSHDREDQPQHF	TGTGCCAGCAGCCACGACAGGGAGGACCAGCCCCAGCATTTT
-	many	TRBJ1-3	TRBV20-1	CSARDIEGRSGNTIYF	TGCAGTGCTAGAGATATTGAGGGGCGCTCTGGAAACACCATATATTTT
-	many	TRBJ2-5	TRBV9	CASSVASDSQETQYF	TGTGCCAGCAGCGTAGCCTCCGACAGCCAAGAGACCCAGTACTTC
-	many	TRBJ2-1	TRBV7-9	CASETGTPREQFF	TGTGCCAGCGAAACCGGGACTCCTCGAGAGCAGTTCTTC
-	few	TRBJ2-5	TRBV20-1	CSASRGPSQETQYF	TGCAGTGCCAGCCGAGGACCTTCCCAAGAGACCCAGTACTTC
TRBD2	many	TRBJ2-1	TRBV4-3	CASSQAMAGGPGGFNEQFF	TGCGCCAGCAGCCAAGCAATGGCGGGAGGGCCCGGGGGTTTCAATGAGCAGTTCTTC
-	many	TRBJ1-1	TRBV12-3/TRBV12-4	CASSHPLRGVDTEAFF	TGTGCCAGCAGTCACCCCCTGCGGGGGGTGGACACTGAAGCTTTCTTT
TRBD2	few	TRBJ2-1	TRBV24-1	CATSAGGPWNEQFF	TGTGCCACCAGCGCGGGAGGGCCCTGGAATGAGCAGTTCTTC
-	many	TRBJ1-1	TRBV7-9	CASSLYTRLNTEAFF	TGTGCCAGCAGCTTATATACACGGTTGAACACTGAAGCTTTCTTT
-	many	TRBJ2-7	TRBV6-5	CASSYPRGQISYEQYF	TGTGCCAGCAGTTACCCTAGGGGACAAATATCCTACGAGCAGTACTTC
-	many	TRBJ1-6	TRBV20-1	CSARKDRDYNSPLHF	TGCAGTGCTAGAAAAGACCGGGACTATAATTCACCCCTCCACTTT
-	few	TRBJ2-7	TRBV5-1	CASSEVSGMDYEQYF	TGCGCCAGCAGCGAGGTTTCAGGGATGGACTACGAGCAGTACTTC
-	-	TRBJ2-5	TRBV7-8	CASSLVLFRATWGETQYF	TGTGCCAGCAGCTTAGTCCTCTTCAGGGCTACCTGGGGTGAGACCCAGTACTTC
-	-	TRBJ1-4	TRBV7-9	CASSLTGTQEKLFF	TGTGCCAGCAGCCTAACCGGGACACAGGAAAAACTGTTTTTT
TRBD1	-	TRBJ2-1	TRBV5-1	CASSLSGQGTSEQFF	TGCGCCAGCAGCTTGTCGGGACAGGGTACGAGTGAGCAGTTCTTC
-	many	TRBJ2-1	TRBV29-1	CSVPVRGNEQFF	TGCAGCGTTCCAGTGAGGGGAAATGAGCAGTTCTTC
TRBD2	few	TRBJ2-7	TRBV6-5	CASSYAYSGASSYEQYF	TGTGCCAGCAGTTACGCCTATAGCGGGGCTAGCTCCTACGAGCAGTACTTC
TRBD1	many	TRBJ2-2	TRBV5-1	CASSPFGTGALNTGELFF	TGCGCCAGCAGCCCCTTCGGGACAGGGGCGCTGAACACCGGGGAGCTGTTTTTT
-	once	TRBJ2-7	TRBV11-1	CASSLSRVYALDSPYEQYF	TGTGCCAGCAGCTTGTCGCGGGTTTATGCGCTGGACTCCCCCTACGAGCAGTACTTC
-	few	TRBJ2-6	TRBV11-2	CASQGWGADFSGANVLTF	TGTGCCAGTCAAGGGTGGGGGGCAGACTTCTCTGGGGCCAACGTCCTGACTTTC
-	-	TRBJ2-3	TRBV12-3/TRBV12-4	CASRWGISDTDTQYF	TGTGCCAGCAGGTGGGGGATTTCGGACACAGATACGCAGTATTTT
-	-	TRBJ1-1	TRBV2	CASSEVGVGAAPEAFF	TGTGCCAGCAGTGAAGTAGGTGTTGGGGCAGCCCCTGAAGCTTTCTTT
-	many	TRBJ2-7	TRBV6-2/TRBV6-3	CASSYSPRGDDEQYF	TGTGCCAGCAGTTACTCGCCCAGGGGCGATGACGAGCAGTACTTC
TRBD1	many	TRBJ2-7	TRBV27	CASSFTSIPTGAYEQYF	TGTGCCAGCAGCTTCACCTCGATCCCCACAGGGGCCTACGAGCAGTACTTC
TRBD2	many	TRBJ2-1	TRBV12-3/TRBV12-4	CASSLEVLAGGEQFF	TGTGCCAGCAGTTTAGAGGTACTAGCGGGGGGTGAGCAGTTCTTC
-	many	TRBJ2-7	TRBV7-2	CASSVSREQYF	TGTGCCAGCAGCGTGTCTCGAGAGCAGTACTTC
-	many	TRBJ2-6	TRBV5-1	CASSLGATGANVLTF	TGCGCCAGCAGCTTGGGAGCTACTGGGGCCAACGTCCTGACTTTC
TRBD2	-	TRBJ2-5	TRBV11-3	CASSLVGGRAMETQYF	TGTGCCAGCAGCTTAGTTGGCGGGAGGGCGATGGAGACCCAGTACTTC
-	few	TRBJ2-6	TRBV7-2	CASSLAQEFTFGANVLTF	TGTGCCAGCAGCTTAGCGCAGGAGTTCACATTTGGGGCCAACGTCCTGACTTTC
-	many	TRBJ1-6	TRBV15	CATSPRQAQSVSPLHF	TGTGCCACCAGCCCAAGACAGGCCCAATCGGTATCACCCCTCCACTTT
-	many	TRBJ1-5	TRBV2	CASRGGTLTRQPQHF	TGTGCCAGCAGAGGAGGGACCCTCACGCGGCAGCCCCAGCATTTT
TRBD1	many	TRBJ2-5	TRBV20-1	CSATRDRGWETQYF	TGCAGTGCTACCCGGGACAGGGGATGGGAGACCCAGTACTTC
-	many	TRBJ1-2	TRBV9	CASSVEVEGGYTF	TGTGCCAGCAGCGTAGAAGTGGAGGGCGGCTACACCTTC
-	many	TRBJ2-3	TRBV4-3	CASSPSTGTDTQYF	TGCGCCAGCAGCCCTTCGACGGGCACAGATACGCAGTATTTT
-	many	TRBJ2-1	TRBV24-1	CATSDGEETYNEQFF	TGTGCCACCAGTGATGGAGAGGAAACCTACAATGAGCAGTTCTTC
-	few	TRBJ2-7	TRBV7-9	CASSLEKPYEQYF	TGTGCCAGCAGCTTAGAAAAACCCTACGAGCAGTACTTC
-	-	TRBJ2-1	TRBV20-1	CSARDPGGKSYNEQFF	TGCAGTGCTAGAGATCCTGGCGGGAAGTCCTACAATGAGCAGTTCTTC
-	-	TRBJ2-5	TRBV19	CASGPAQETQYF	TGTGCCAGTGGCCCAGCACAAGAGACCCAGTACTTC
-	few	TRBJ2-3	TRBV20-1	CRVGYSGTGDTQYF	TGCAGGGTGGGCTATAGCGGGACAGGAGATACGCAGTATTTT
TRBD2	few	TRBJ2-1	TRBV4-1	CASSQVPAGGGRNEQFF	TGCGCCAGCAGCCAAGTTCCGGCCGGGGGGGGTCGCAATGAGCAGTTCTTC